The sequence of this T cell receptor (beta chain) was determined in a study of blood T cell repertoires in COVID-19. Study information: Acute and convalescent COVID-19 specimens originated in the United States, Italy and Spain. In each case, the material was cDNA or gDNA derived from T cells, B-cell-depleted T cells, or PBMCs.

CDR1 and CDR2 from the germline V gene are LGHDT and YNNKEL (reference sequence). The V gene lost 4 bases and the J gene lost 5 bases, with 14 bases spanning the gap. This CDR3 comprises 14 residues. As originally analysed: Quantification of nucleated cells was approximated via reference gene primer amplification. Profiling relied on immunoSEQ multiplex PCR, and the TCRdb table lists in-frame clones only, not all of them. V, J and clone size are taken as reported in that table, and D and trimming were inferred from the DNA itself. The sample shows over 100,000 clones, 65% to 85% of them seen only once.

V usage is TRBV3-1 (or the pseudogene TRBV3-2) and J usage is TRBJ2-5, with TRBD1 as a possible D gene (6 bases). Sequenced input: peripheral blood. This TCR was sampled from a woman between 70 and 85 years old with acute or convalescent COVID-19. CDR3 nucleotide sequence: TGTGCCAGCAGCCGCCGACAGGCTGGGGAGACCCAGTACTTC. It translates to CASSRRQAGETQYF.